This T cell receptor beta chain emerged from a study of T cell changes during pregnancy in multiple sclerosis. This clone appeared a few times. Using immunoSEQ multiplex PCR, the repertoire was profiled, and TCRdb retains in-frame clones only, with some absent. The sample contains approximately 40,000 clones, roughly 90% of which appear only once. Germline V gene data show CDR1 as MNHNS and CDR2 as SASEGT. Unmatched junction bases numbered 5, after V lost 6 bases and J lost 8 bases. This CDR3 is 12 amino acids long. The genes are TRBV6-1 and TRBJ1-1; TRBD1 aligns across 8 bases. The sequencing here drew on CD4+ T cells from peripheral blood mononuclear cells, taken before pregnancy. The source of this sequence is a female donor with multiple sclerosis, enrolled in a pregnancy study. This chain's CDR3 is CASRINRGEAFF. The CDR3 DNA is TGTGCCAGCAGGATAAACAGGGGGGAAGCTTTCTTT.